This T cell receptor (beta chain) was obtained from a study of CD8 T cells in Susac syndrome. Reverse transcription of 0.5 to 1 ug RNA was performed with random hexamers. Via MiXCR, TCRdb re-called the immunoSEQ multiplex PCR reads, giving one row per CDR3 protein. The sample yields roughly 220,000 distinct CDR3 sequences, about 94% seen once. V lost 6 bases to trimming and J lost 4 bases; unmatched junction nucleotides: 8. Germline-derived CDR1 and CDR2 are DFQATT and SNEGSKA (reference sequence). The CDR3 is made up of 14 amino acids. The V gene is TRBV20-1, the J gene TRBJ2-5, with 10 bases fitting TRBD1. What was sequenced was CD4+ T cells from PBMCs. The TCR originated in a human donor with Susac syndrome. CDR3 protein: CSAIEGTGVETQYF. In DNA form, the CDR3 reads TGCAGTGCAATAGAAGGGACAGGGGTAGAGACCCAGTACTTC.